These T cell receptor beta chains were read from a single sample in a study of shared clonotypes between healthy human individuals. The repertoire was sequenced with immunoSEQ multiplex PCR; TCRdb's copy has only in-frame clones and lacks some. The repertoire holds 2 million to 3 million clones, with about 92% as singletons. Sequenced input: naive CD4+ T cells sorted from blood. Receptors originate from a man aged 18-30 years in good health. Both conserved end residues are part of each CDR3. A D gene is named only where the DNA matches it firmly. Clone size appears in some rows only: once, few, many, or a class for an expanded clone.

d_call j_call clone_size v_call cdr3_nt cdr3_aa
. TRBJ2-7 . TRBV19 TGTGCCAGTAGTATATTGGGCGGCAGTTCCTACGAGCAGTACTTC CASSILGGSSYEQYF
. TRBJ1-6 . TRBV7-2 TGTGCCAGCAGTTACCAGGGGAATTCACCCCTCCACTTT CASSYQGNSPLHF
. TRBJ2-1 . TRBV5-1 TGCGCCAGCAGCCCACTTCCGCACACCTACAATGAGCAGTTCTTC CASSPLPHTYNEQFF
. TRBJ1-3 once TRBV5-1 TGCGCCAGCAGCTTGGTCGGCGGAAAGACTGGAAACACCATATATTTT CASSLVGGKTGNTIYF
. TRBJ1-3 . TRBV28 TGTGCCAGCAGCCTGTGGGGGGAACGAAACACCATATATTTT CASSLWGERNTIYF
. TRBJ2-2 once TRBV6-6 TGTACGGCCGGGACGGAGAACACCGGGGAGCTGTTTTTT CTAGTENTGELFF
. TRBJ1-1 . TRBV10-3 TGTGCCATCAGTCGGGCAAACACTGAAGCTTTCTTT CAISRANTEAFF
. TRBJ2-1 . TRBV11-3 TGTGCCAGCAGCTTAGCGCGGGCAGGGGACGAGCAGTTCTTC CASSLARAGDEQFF
. TRBJ2-2 . TRBV10-3 TGTGCCTCGGGGACGAACACCGGGGAGCTGTTTTTT CASGTNTGELFF
TRBD2 TRBJ2-2 . TRBV28 TGTGCCAGCAGCCCCCGGGACTGGCGGGGGGTGAACACCGGGGAGCTGTTTTTT CASSPRDWRGVNTGELFF